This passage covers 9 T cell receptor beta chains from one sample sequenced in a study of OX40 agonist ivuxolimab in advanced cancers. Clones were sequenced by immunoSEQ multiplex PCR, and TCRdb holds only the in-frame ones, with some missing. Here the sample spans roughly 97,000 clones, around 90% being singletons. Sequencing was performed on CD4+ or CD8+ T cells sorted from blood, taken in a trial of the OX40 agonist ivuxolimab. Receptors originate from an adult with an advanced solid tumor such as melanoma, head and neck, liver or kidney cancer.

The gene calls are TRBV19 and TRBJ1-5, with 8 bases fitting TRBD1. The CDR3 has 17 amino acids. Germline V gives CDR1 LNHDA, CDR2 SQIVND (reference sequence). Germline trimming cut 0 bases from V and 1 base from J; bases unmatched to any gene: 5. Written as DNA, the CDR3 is TGTGCCAGTAGTATAGATTGGACAGGGAGAAGCAATCAGCCCCAGCATTTT. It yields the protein CASSIDWTGRSNQPQHF.

The CDR3 is CASKGYSYNSPLHF. The CDR3 DNA reads TGTGCCAGCAAGGGATACTCCTATAATTCACCCCTCCACTTT. The chain employs TRBV6-1 and TRBJ1-6, with no clear D. The V end lost 7 bases, the J end lost 0 bases, and 7 bases lay between the germline ends. The CDR3 covers 14 residues. Germline CDR1 reads MNHNS; CDR2 reads SASEGT.

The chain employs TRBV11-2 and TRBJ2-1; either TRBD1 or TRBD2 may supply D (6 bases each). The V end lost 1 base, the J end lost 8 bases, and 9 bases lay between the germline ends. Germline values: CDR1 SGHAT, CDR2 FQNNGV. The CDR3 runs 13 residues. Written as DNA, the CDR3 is TGTGCCAGCAGCTTAGGGGGGGCGGATGAGCAGTTCTTC. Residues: CASSLGGADEQFF.

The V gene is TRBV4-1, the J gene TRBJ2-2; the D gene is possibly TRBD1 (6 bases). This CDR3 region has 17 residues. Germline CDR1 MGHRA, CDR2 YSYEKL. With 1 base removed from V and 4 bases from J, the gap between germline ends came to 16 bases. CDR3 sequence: CASSQVSRTVGTGELFF. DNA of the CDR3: TGCGCCAGCAGCCAAGTCTCCCGGACAGTGGGCACCGGGGAGCTGTTTTTT.

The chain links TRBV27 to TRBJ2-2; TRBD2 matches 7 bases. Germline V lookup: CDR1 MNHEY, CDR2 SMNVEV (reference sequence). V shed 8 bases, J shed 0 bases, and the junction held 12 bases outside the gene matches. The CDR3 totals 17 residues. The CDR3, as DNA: TGTGCCAGCGGGGGGGTCGGACTAGTCGCGAACACCGGGGAGCTGTTTTTT. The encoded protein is CASGGVGLVANTGELFF.

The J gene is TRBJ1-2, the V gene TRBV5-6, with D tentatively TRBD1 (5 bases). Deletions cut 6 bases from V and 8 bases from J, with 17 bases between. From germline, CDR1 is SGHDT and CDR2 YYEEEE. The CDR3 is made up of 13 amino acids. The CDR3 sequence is CASTRWGSGGYTF. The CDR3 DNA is TGTGCCAGCACAAGATGGGGGTCCGGGGGCTACACCTTC.

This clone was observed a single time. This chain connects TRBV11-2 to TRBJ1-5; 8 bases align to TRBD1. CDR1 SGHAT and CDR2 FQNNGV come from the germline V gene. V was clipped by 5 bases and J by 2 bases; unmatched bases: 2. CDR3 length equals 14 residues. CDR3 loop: CASSPDRGNQPQHF. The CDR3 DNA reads TGTGCCAGCAGCCCGGACAGGGGCAATCAGCCCCAGCATTTT.

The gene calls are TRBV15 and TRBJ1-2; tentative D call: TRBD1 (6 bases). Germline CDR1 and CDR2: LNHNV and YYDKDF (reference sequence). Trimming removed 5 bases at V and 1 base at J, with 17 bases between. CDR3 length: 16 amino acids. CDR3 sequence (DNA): TGTGCCACCAGCGTAAGAACCCAGGGGCGTAACTATGGCTACACCTTC. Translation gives CATSVRTQGRNYGYTF.

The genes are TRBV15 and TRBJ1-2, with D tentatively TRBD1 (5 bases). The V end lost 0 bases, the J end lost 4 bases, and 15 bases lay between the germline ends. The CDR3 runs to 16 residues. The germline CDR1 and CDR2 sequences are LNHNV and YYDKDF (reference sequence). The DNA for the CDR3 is TGTGCCACCAGCAGAGATAGAGGGGAATTTAGCTATGGCTACACCTTC. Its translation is CATSRDRGEFSYGYTF.